The rows below give T cell receptor beta chains drawn from one sample of a study of T cells in Graves' hyperthyroidism and ophthalmopathy. TCRdb re-called the multiplex PCR reads with MiXCR, one entry per CDR3 protein. The repertoire consists of around 450,000 distinct CDR3 sequences, with 15% to 18% occurring once and the leading ten covering roughly 14%. The specimen was blood. The receptors derive from a young woman with Graves' hyperthyroidism. The CDR3 runs from the conserved cysteine through the conserved F or W. D genes are given only for firm matches. Clone size is given for some rows only: seen once, a few or many times, or a class if the clone is expanded.

d_call: TRBD1; v_call: TRBV19; j_call: TRBJ2-1; clone_size: NA; cdr3_nt: TGTGCCAGTAGTCCTGGGGCAGGGGGCTTGGATGAGCAGTTCTTC; cdr3_aa: CASSPGAGGLDEQFF
d_call: TRBD2; v_call: TRBV4-1; j_call: TRBJ2-1; clone_size: few; cdr3_nt: TGCGCCAGCAGCCAAGAACTTCTTGGGGGGGGGTACAATGAGCAGTTCTTC; cdr3_aa: CASSQELLGGGYNEQFF
d_call: NA; v_call: TRBV5-4; j_call: TRBJ1-2; clone_size: few; cdr3_nt: TGTGCCAGCAGCGAACAGACTGAGGGTGGCTACACCTTC; cdr3_aa: CASSEQTEGGYTF
d_call: TRBD1; v_call: TRBV20-1; j_call: TRBJ1-2; clone_size: NA; cdr3_nt: TGCAGTGCTGAGGACAGGGAGGCCTATGGCTACACCTTC; cdr3_aa: CSAEDREAYGYTF
d_call: TRBD2; v_call: TRBV7-3; j_call: TRBJ2-3; clone_size: many; cdr3_nt: TGTGCCAGCAGCCCTACTAGCGGGGGGGGGACGGATACGCAGTATTTT; cdr3_aa: CASSPTSGGGTDTQYF
d_call: NA; v_call: TRBV3-1; j_call: TRBJ2-2; clone_size: few; cdr3_nt: TGTGCCAGCAGCCCCTTTATTTTAAGCGCTACCAACACCGGGGAGCTGTTTTTT; cdr3_aa: CASSPFILSATNTGELFF
d_call: NA; v_call: TRBV20-1; j_call: TRBJ2-3; clone_size: NA; cdr3_nt: TGCAGTGCAGGGGGAGGGCCCCCAACAGATACGCAGTATTTT; cdr3_aa: CSAGGGPPTDTQYF
d_call: NA; v_call: TRBV6-5; j_call: TRBJ2-2; clone_size: NA; cdr3_nt: TGTGCCAGCAGTTACTCTCCCCAGGGTTGGTTAACCGGGGAGCTGTTTTTT; cdr3_aa: CASSYSPQGWLTGELFF
d_call: NA; v_call: TRBV12-3/TRBV12-4; j_call: TRBJ1-1; clone_size: many; cdr3_nt: TGTGCCAGCAGTAAGACCAGGGGTACGAGTGAAGCTTTCTTT; cdr3_aa: CASSKTRGTSEAFF
d_call: NA; v_call: TRBV5-1; j_call: TRBJ1-1; clone_size: NA; cdr3_nt: TGCGCCAGCAGCTCAGATCAGGGGCAGGACACTGAAGCTTTCTTT; cdr3_aa: CASSSDQGQDTEAFF
d_call: NA; v_call: TRBV20-1; j_call: TRBJ1-2; clone_size: few; cdr3_nt: TGCAGTGCAAGAGATGGCAGGGGTCGTTATGGCTACACCTTC; cdr3_aa: CSARDGRGRYGYTF
d_call: NA; v_call: TRBV5-1; j_call: TRBJ2-5; clone_size: many; cdr3_nt: TGCGCCAGCAGCCTGGACCCCTCTTCGGAGACCCAGTACTTC; cdr3_aa: CASSLDPSSETQYF
d_call: TRBD2; v_call: TRBV7-9; j_call: TRBJ2-7; clone_size: few; cdr3_nt: TGTGCCAGCAGCTTAGCGGATCCGGGACTAGCGGGAAGCTCCTACGAGCAGTACTTC; cdr3_aa: CASSLADPGLAGSSYEQYF
d_call: NA; v_call: TRBV5-1; j_call: TRBJ2-2; clone_size: NA; cdr3_nt: TGCGCCAGCAGCTTGGCCACAGGGACCACCGGGGAGCTGTTTTTT; cdr3_aa: CASSLATGTTGELFF
d_call: TRBD1; v_call: TRBV6-6; j_call: TRBJ1-2; clone_size: many; cdr3_nt: TGTGCCAGCAGTTACGCAACAGGGGGTGTAGATGGCTACACCTTC; cdr3_aa: CASSYATGGVDGYTF
d_call: TRBD2; v_call: TRBV29-1; j_call: TRBJ2-1; clone_size: few; cdr3_nt: TGCAGCGTGGCCGGGACTAGCGGGAGGTGGGAGTTCTTC; cdr3_aa: CSVAGTSGRWEFF
d_call: TRBD2; v_call: TRBV28; j_call: TRBJ2-4; clone_size: many; cdr3_nt: TGTGCCAGCAGTTTAGCGGGGGGCGGTTACTACAAAAACATTCAGTACTTC; cdr3_aa: CASSLAGGGYYKNIQYF
d_call: NA; v_call: TRBV20-1; j_call: TRBJ1-3; clone_size: once; cdr3_nt: TGCAGTGCTAGGTCGGCTTCTGGAAACACCATATATTTT; cdr3_aa: CSARSASGNTIYF
d_call: NA; v_call: TRBV12-3/TRBV12-4; j_call: TRBJ1-2; clone_size: many; cdr3_nt: TGTGCCAGCAGTTCGGACAGACCTAACTATGGCTACACCTTC; cdr3_aa: CASSSDRPNYGYTF
d_call: TRBD1; v_call: TRBV7-8; j_call: TRBJ2-2; clone_size: many; cdr3_nt: TGTGCCAGCAGCTCCGCGAGGGGGCGACCGTCCACCGGGGAGCTGTTTTTT; cdr3_aa: CASSSARGRPSTGELFF
d_call: NA; v_call: TRBV5-5; j_call: TRBJ2-1; clone_size: many; cdr3_nt: TGTGCCAGCAGCTTGTTTCAGGGAGACAATGAGCAGTTCTTC; cdr3_aa: CASSLFQGDNEQFF
d_call: NA; v_call: TRBV20-1; j_call: TRBJ1-2; clone_size: many; cdr3_nt: TGCAGTGCCCGCTTGGAGGGTTTTAACTATGGCTACACCTTC; cdr3_aa: CSARLEGFNYGYTF
d_call: NA; v_call: TRBV5-5; j_call: TRBJ2-7; clone_size: few; cdr3_nt: TGTGCCAGCAGCTTGAATTGGGACGAGCAGTACTTC; cdr3_aa: CASSLNWDEQYF
d_call: NA; v_call: TRBV20-1; j_call: TRBJ2-1; clone_size: many; cdr3_nt: TGCAGTGCTAGAGTGACCGCCTCCTACAATGAGCAGTTCTTC; cdr3_aa: CSARVTASYNEQFF
d_call: TRBD1; v_call: TRBV6-2/TRBV6-3; j_call: TRBJ1-2; clone_size: many; cdr3_nt: TGTGCCAGCAGTTACTCGAACAGGGGCGGCTACACCTTC; cdr3_aa: CASSYSNRGGYTF
d_call: TRBD1; v_call: TRBV7-9; j_call: TRBJ2-6; clone_size: few; cdr3_nt: TGTGCCAGCAGCTCCGGTCAGGGGGCTGGGGCCAACGTCCTGACTTTC; cdr3_aa: CASSSGQGAGANVLTF
d_call: NA; v_call: TRBV7-9; j_call: TRBJ1-1; clone_size: many; cdr3_nt: TGTGCCAGCAGCTTAATGGGACGCCAGAACACTGAAGCTTTCTTT; cdr3_aa: CASSLMGRQNTEAFF
d_call: TRBD2; v_call: TRBV29-1; j_call: TRBJ2-5; clone_size: many; cdr3_nt: TGCAGCGCGGGACTAGTTATGGAGACCCAGTACTTC; cdr3_aa: CSAGLVMETQYF
d_call: NA; v_call: TRBV19; j_call: TRBJ2-7; clone_size: many; cdr3_nt: TGTGCCAGTAGTATCATTGGCAGGGCAAACTACGAGCAGTACTTC; cdr3_aa: CASSIIGRANYEQYF
d_call: NA; v_call: TRBV12-3/TRBV12-4; j_call: TRBJ2-1; clone_size: many; cdr3_nt: TGTGCCAGCAGTCAGTCGAGCGGCTACAATGAGCAGTTCTTC; cdr3_aa: CASSQSSGYNEQFF
d_call: TRBD2; v_call: TRBV7-3; j_call: TRBJ2-7; clone_size: few; cdr3_nt: TGTGCCAGCAGCTTGGCGGGAGGAGTTAACGAGCAGTACTTC; cdr3_aa: CASSLAGGVNEQYF
d_call: NA; v_call: TRBV19; j_call: TRBJ1-2; clone_size: NA; cdr3_nt: TGTGCCAGTAGTATTCGACAGAGAGCTAACTATGGCTACACCTTC; cdr3_aa: CASSIRQRANYGYTF
d_call: NA; v_call: TRBV6-1; j_call: TRBJ2-1; clone_size: few; cdr3_nt: TGTGCCAGCAGTGGATTTGGGCGGTACAATGAGCAGTTCTTC; cdr3_aa: CASSGFGRYNEQFF
d_call: NA; v_call: TRBV11-2; j_call: TRBJ1-4; clone_size: NA; cdr3_nt: TGTGCCAGCAGCGGCCGGCAAACGCTAAATGAAAAACTGTTTTTT; cdr3_aa: CASSGRQTLNEKLFF
d_call: NA; v_call: TRBV6-1; j_call: TRBJ1-3; clone_size: many; cdr3_nt: TGTGCCAGCAGTAACACCCTGAGCTCTGGAAACACCATATATTTT; cdr3_aa: CASSNTLSSGNTIYF
d_call: NA; v_call: TRBV3-1; j_call: TRBJ1-4; clone_size: NA; cdr3_nt: TGTGCCAGCAGCCATTCCTCAATCGGTTCAACTAATGAAAAACTGTTTTTT; cdr3_aa: CASSHSSIGSTNEKLFF
d_call: NA; v_call: TRBV12-3/TRBV12-4; j_call: TRBJ2-5; clone_size: few; cdr3_nt: TGTGCCAGCAGCCCGCCCCCTCGCGAGACCCAGTACTTC; cdr3_aa: CASSPPPRETQYF
d_call: NA; v_call: TRBV28; j_call: TRBJ1-2; clone_size: many; cdr3_nt: TGTGCCAGCAGCCCCATTGGGGGAGGGTACGGCTACACCTTC; cdr3_aa: CASSPIGGGYGYTF
d_call: TRBD1; v_call: TRBV24-1; j_call: TRBJ2-7; clone_size: many; cdr3_nt: TGTGCCACCAGTGATTGGACAGGGGACTCCTACGAGCAGTACTTC; cdr3_aa: CATSDWTGDSYEQYF
d_call: NA; v_call: TRBV9; j_call: TRBJ1-6; clone_size: NA; cdr3_nt: TGTGCCAGCAGCCTGGGGGGGGAATATAATTCACCCCTCCACTTT; cdr3_aa: CASSLGGEYNSPLHF
d_call: TRBD2; v_call: TRBV27; j_call: TRBJ2-1; clone_size: many; cdr3_nt: TGTGCCAGCCAACCCGGGACTAGCGGGAGAAATGAGCAGTTCTTC; cdr3_aa: CASQPGTSGRNEQFF
d_call: NA; v_call: TRBV3-1; j_call: TRBJ1-2; clone_size: many; cdr3_nt: TGTGCCAGCAGCCAAGATCGGGGGTATGGCTACACCTTC; cdr3_aa: CASSQDRGYGYTF
d_call: NA; v_call: TRBV11-2; j_call: TRBJ1-3; clone_size: many; cdr3_nt: TGTGCCAGCAGCCCCAGACAGGCCTCTGGAAACACCATATATTTT; cdr3_aa: CASSPRQASGNTIYF
d_call: NA; v_call: TRBV3-1; j_call: TRBJ2-1; clone_size: many; cdr3_nt: TGTGCCAGCAGCCAAGATGGGGCGGGGGCTTACAATGAGCAGTTCTTC; cdr3_aa: CASSQDGAGAYNEQFF
d_call: TRBD1; v_call: TRBV7-9; j_call: TRBJ2-7; clone_size: many; cdr3_nt: TGTGCCAGCACCCTTGCAGGACAGGGGTCCTACGAGCAGTACTTC; cdr3_aa: CASTLAGQGSYEQYF
d_call: TRBD2; v_call: TRBV12-5; j_call: TRBJ2-1; clone_size: NA; cdr3_nt: TGTGCTAGTGGTTTGTCTACCTCCGGGGGGGGGGACAATGAGCAGTTCTTC; cdr3_aa: CASGLSTSGGGDNEQFF
d_call: NA; v_call: TRBV11-2; j_call: TRBJ1-3; clone_size: many; cdr3_nt: TGTGCCAGCAGCTTTGTGTTGTCCGGAAACACCATATATTTT; cdr3_aa: CASSFVLSGNTIYF
d_call: NA; v_call: TRBV7-7; j_call: TRBJ2-5; clone_size: NA; cdr3_nt: TGTGCTAGCAGCCCCGACTTGAAGACCCAGTACTTC; cdr3_aa: CASSPDLKTQYF
d_call: NA; v_call: TRBV6-2/TRBV6-3; j_call: TRBJ2-2; clone_size: many; cdr3_nt: TGTGCCAGCAGTTCGGGACTTATCACCGGGGAGCTGTTTTTT; cdr3_aa: CASSSGLITGELFF
d_call: NA; v_call: TRBV6-4; j_call: TRBJ1-2; clone_size: few; cdr3_nt: TGTGCCAGCAGTCCGGACGCCTCTGGGTATGGCTACACCTTC; cdr3_aa: CASSPDASGYGYTF
d_call: NA; v_call: TRBV20-1; j_call: TRBJ1-1; clone_size: many; cdr3_nt: TGCAGTGCCCAGGGTGGAACCTATGAAGCTTTCTTT; cdr3_aa: CSAQGGTYEAFF
d_call: NA; v_call: TRBV7-6; j_call: TRBJ1-1; clone_size: NA; cdr3_nt: TGTGCCAGCAGCTCTCGTTCAGGGGCGAACACTGAAGCTTTCTTT; cdr3_aa: CASSSRSGANTEAFF
d_call: NA; v_call: TRBV12-3/TRBV12-4; j_call: TRBJ2-7; clone_size: few; cdr3_nt: TGTGCCAGCAGTTTATATCGGGGGCGCTCCTACGAGCAGCACTTC; cdr3_aa: CASSLYRGRSYEQHF
d_call: TRBD1; v_call: TRBV6-2/TRBV6-3; j_call: TRBJ2-1; clone_size: NA; cdr3_nt: TGTGCCAGCAGTGCCGGCAGGGGGCTGGCGGATGAGCAGTTCTTC; cdr3_aa: CASSAGRGLADEQFF
d_call: NA; v_call: TRBV7-6; j_call: TRBJ1-5; clone_size: many; cdr3_nt: TGTGCCAGCAGCTTAGCACTGGGTAATCAGCCCCAGCATTTT; cdr3_aa: CASSLALGNQPQHF
d_call: NA; v_call: TRBV13; j_call: TRBJ1-2; clone_size: NA; cdr3_nt: TGTGCCAGCAGCCCTCTCAGGGAGCAGAGCTATGGCTACACCTTC; cdr3_aa: CASSPLREQSYGYTF
d_call: NA; v_call: TRBV7-4; j_call: TRBJ2-7; clone_size: many; cdr3_nt: TGTGCCAGCAGGCCTCTCGGGGCTCCTAGGAACGAGCAGTACTTC; cdr3_aa: CASRPLGAPRNEQYF